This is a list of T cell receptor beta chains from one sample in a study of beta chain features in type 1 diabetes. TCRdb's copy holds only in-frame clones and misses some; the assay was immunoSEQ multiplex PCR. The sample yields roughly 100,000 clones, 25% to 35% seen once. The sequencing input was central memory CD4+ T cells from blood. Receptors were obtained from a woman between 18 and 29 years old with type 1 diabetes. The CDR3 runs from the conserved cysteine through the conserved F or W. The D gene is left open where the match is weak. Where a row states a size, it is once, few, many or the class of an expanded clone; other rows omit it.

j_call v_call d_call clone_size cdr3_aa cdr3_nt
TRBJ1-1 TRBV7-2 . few CASSFDRRTEAFF TGTGCCAGCAGCTTCGACAGGAGAACTGAAGCTTTCTTT
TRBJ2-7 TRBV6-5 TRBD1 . CASTEGANSYEQYF TGTGCCAGCACCGAGGGGGCGAACTCCTACGAGCAGTACTTC
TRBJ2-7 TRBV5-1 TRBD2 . CASSRGGTSGISVHEQYF TGCGCCAGCAGCAGGGGAGGGACTAGCGGGATTTCGGTACACGAGCAGTACTTC
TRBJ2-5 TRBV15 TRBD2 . CATSRMGRVAGGSETQYF TGTGCCACCAGCAGGATGGGCCGGGTAGCGGGAGGTTCAGAGACCCAGTACTTC
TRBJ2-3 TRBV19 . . CASMAVNTDTQYF TGTGCCAGTATGGCGGTAAACACAGATACGCAGTATTTT
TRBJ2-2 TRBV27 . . CASSPSRDLVTGELFF TGTGCCAGCAGTCCCTCCAGGGATTTGGTAACCGGGGAGCTGTTTTTT
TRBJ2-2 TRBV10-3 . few CATSRTVDNTGELFF TGTGCCACTTCGAGGACAGTAGACAACACCGGGGAGCTGTTTTTT
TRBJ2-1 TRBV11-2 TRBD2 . CASSLELAGEQFF TGTGCCAGCAGCTTAGAACTAGCGGGTGAGCAGTTCTTC
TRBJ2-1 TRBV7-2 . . CASSFLYSEQFF TGTGCCAGCAGCTTTCTCTACAGTGAGCAGTTCTTC
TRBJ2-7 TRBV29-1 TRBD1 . CSVEWRGTGKAEQYF TGCAGCGTTGAATGGCGCGGGACAGGGAAAGCCGAGCAGTACTTC
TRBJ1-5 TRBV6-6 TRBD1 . CASSLRQGNQPQHF TGTGCCAGCAGTCTAAGACAGGGGAATCAGCCCCAGCATTTT
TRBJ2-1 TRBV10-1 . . CASSEGGAKYNEQFF TGCGCCAGCAGTGAAGGGGGAGCCAAATACAATGAGCAGTTCTTC
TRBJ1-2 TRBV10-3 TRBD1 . CAISGSTGRSYGYTF TGTGCCATCAGTGGCTCGACAGGGAGGTCGTATGGCTACACCTTC
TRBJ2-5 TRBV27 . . CASSPLGRGVQETQYF TGTGCCAGCAGTCCTCTGGGGAGGGGGGTCCAAGAGACCCAGTACTTC
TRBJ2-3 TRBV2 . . CASSVSRGADTQYF TGTGCCAGCAGTGTTTCCAGGGGGGCAGATACGCAGTATTTT
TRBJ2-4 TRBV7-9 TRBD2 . CASSPGLAGDGGKNIQYF TGTGCCAGCAGTCCTGGACTAGCGGGAGATGGTGGCAAAAACATTCAGTACTTC
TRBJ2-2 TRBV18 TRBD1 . CASSPDRVGTTGELFF TGTGCCAGCTCGCCCGACAGGGTAGGAACGACCGGGGAGCTGTTTTTT
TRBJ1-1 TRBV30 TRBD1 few CAWRTGANTEAFF TGTGCCTGGAGGACAGGGGCGAACACTGAAGCTTTCTTT
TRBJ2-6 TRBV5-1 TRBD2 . CASSPTSGRAGANVLTF TGCGCCAGCAGTCCGACTAGCGGGAGGGCTGGGGCCAACGTCCTGACTTTC
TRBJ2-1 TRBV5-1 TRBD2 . CASSMVAGNPEQFF TGCGCCAGCAGTATGGTAGCGGGAAACCCTGAGCAGTTCTTC
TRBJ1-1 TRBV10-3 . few CAISGLREGAEAFF TGTGCCATCAGTGGATTAAGGGAGGGAGCCGAAGCTTTCTTT
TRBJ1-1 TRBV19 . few CASHTTLGRVQNTEAFF TGTGCCAGTCATACCACACTAGGGAGGGTACAGAACACTGAAGCTTTCTTT
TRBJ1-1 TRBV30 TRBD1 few CAWSPGTENTEAFF TGTGCCTGGAGTCCCGGGACAGAGAACACTGAAGCTTTCTTT
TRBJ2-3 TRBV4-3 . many CASSPTPGLGGSTDTQYF TGCGCCAGCAGCCCCACCCCGGGACTCGGCGGGAGCACAGATACGCAGTATTTT
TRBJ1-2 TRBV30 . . CAWSKSGPGYTF TGTGCCTGGAGTAAGTCAGGGCCCGGCTACACCTTC
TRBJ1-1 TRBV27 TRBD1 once CASSSPGQYTEAFF TGTGCCAGCAGTTCACCGGGACAGTACACTGAAGCTTTCTTT
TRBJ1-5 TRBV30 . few CAWSLDDQPQHF TGTGCCTGGAGTCTAGATGATCAGCCCCAGCATTTT
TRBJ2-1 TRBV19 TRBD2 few CASGTRTSGRARNNEQFF TGTGCCAGTGGCACAAGGACTAGCGGGAGGGCCAGGAACAATGAGCAGTTCTTC
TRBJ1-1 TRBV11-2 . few CASSLDEFSGNTEAFF TGTGCCAGCAGCTTAGATGAGTTTTCGGGGAACACTGAAGCTTTCTTT
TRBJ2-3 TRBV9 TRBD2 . CASSPRIGGLAASTDTQYF TGTGCCAGCAGCCCCCGTATTGGGGGACTAGCAGCTAGCACAGATACGCAGTATTTT
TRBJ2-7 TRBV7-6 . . CASSLQGGFSYEQYF TGTGCCAGCAGCTTACAGGGGGGATTCTCCTACGAGCAGTACTTC
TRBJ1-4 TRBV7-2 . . CASSRTGSYEKLFF TGTGCCAGCAGCAGAACAGGGTCTTATGAAAAACTGTTTTTT
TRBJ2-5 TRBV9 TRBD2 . CASSVGRTSGRLETQYF TGTGCCAGCAGCGTAGGGAGGACTAGCGGGAGATTAGAGACCCAGTACTTC
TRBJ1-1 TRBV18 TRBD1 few CASSPPGTVLMNTEAFF TGTGCCAGCTCACCACCCGGGACAGTGCTGATGAACACTGAAGCTTTCTTT
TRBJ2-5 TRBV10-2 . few CASSGRGKETQYF TGCGCCAGCAGTGGAAGGGGAAAAGAGACCCAGTACTTC
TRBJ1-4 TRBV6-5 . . CASSPSGEKLFF TGTGCCAGCAGTCCGTCAGGGGAAAAACTGTTTTTT
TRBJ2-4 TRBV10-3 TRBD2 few CASSSPGLAGKKNIQYF TGTGCCAGCAGTTCCCCAGGACTAGCGGGAAAGAAAAACATTCAGTACTTC
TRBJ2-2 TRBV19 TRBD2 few CASSILSPLAGGRAGELFF TGTGCCAGTAGTATATTATCCCCACTAGCGGGAGGCCGCGCCGGGGAGCTGTTTTTT
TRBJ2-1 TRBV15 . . CATTRDNEQFF TGTGCCACCACGCGGGACAATGAGCAGTTCTTC
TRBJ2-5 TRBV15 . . CATSRSLGGTNQETQYF TGTGCCACCAGCAGGTCCTTGGGGGGTACGAACCAAGAGACCCAGTACTTC
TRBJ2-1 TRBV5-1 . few CASSGDRVYEQFF TGCGCCAGCAGCGGCGATCGGGTGTATGAGCAGTTCTTC
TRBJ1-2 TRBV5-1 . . CASSPEPLQGYTF TGCGCCAGCAGCCCGGAGCCCCTCCAGGGCTACACCTTC
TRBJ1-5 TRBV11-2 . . CASSLSVSNQPQHF TGTGCCAGCAGCTTATCGGTTAGCAATCAGCCCCAGCATTTT
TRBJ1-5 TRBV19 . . CASNLQGPDQPQHF TGTGCCAGTAACCTACAGGGCCCTGATCAGCCCCAGCATTTT
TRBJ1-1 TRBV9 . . CASSPVNMNTEAFF TGTGCCAGCAGCCCCGTTAACATGAACACTGAAGCTTTCTTT
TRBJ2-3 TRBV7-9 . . CASTGQPGDTQYF TGTGCCAGCACAGGGCAGCCTGGAGATACGCAGTATTTT
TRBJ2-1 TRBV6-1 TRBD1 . CASSERGTGYYNEQFF TGTGCCAGCAGTGAAAGGGGGACAGGCTATTACAATGAGCAGTTCTTC
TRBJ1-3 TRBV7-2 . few CASSSDSSGNTIYF TGTGCCAGCAGCTCAGACAGCTCTGGAAACACCATATATTTT
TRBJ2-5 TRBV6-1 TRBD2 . CASSVRLAGETQYF TGTGCCAGCAGTGTCCGTCTAGCGGGAGAGACCCAGTACTTC
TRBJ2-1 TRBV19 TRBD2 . CASSILAGEQFF TGTGCCAGTAGTATCTTAGCGGGGGAGCAGTTCTTC
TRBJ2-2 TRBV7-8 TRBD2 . CASSSTLSGRANTGELFF TGTGCCAGCAGCTCCACACTGAGCGGGAGGGCGAACACCGGGGAGCTGTTTTTT
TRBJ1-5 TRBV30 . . CAWTGRLWGDNQPQHF TGTGCCTGGACGGGACGACTCTGGGGGGACAATCAGCCCCAGCATTTT
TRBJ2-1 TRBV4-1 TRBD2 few CASSQEMTSGSREQFF TGCGCCAGCAGCCAAGAGATGACTAGCGGGAGCCGTGAGCAGTTCTTC
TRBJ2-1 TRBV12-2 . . CASRRHPSLGDNEQFF TGTGCAAGTCGCCGCCACCCATCTCTAGGGGACAATGAGCAGTTCTTC
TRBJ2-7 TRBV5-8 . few CASSFQFYEQYF TGTGCCAGCAGCTTTCAATTCTACGAGCAGTACTTC
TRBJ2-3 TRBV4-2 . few CASSPEGRAGRHTDTQYF TGTGCCAGCAGCCCTGAGGGTAGGGCGGGACGGCACACAGATACGCAGTATTTT
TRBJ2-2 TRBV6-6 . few CASRLTSSTGELFF TGTGCCAGCAGGCTTACTAGTTCCACCGGGGAGCTGTTTTTT